These 2 T cell receptor beta chains were sequenced from one sample in a study of shared clonotypes between healthy human individuals. Using immunoSEQ multiplex PCR, the repertoire was profiled, and TCRdb retains in-frame clones only, with some absent. The sample includes approximately 1,500,000 clones, roughly 98% of them seen just once. The specimen was naive CD4+ T cells sorted from blood. Subset specified: CD45RA+ positively selected. The receptor set was obtained from a man younger than 40 in good health.

The chain recombines TRBV19 with TRBJ2-3; a weak D match, TRBD1 (6 bases). V was trimmed by 5 bases and J by 0 bases, leaving 15 bases between them. Germline V gene data show CDR1 as LNHDA and CDR2 as SQIVND (reference sequence). The CDR3 is 16 residues long. Here the CDR3 reads CASSPPTTGSTDTQYF. DNA for the CDR3: TGTGCCAGTAGTCCCCCCACGACAGGTAGCACAGATACGCAGTATTTT.

CDR3 nucleotide sequence: TGCGCCAGCAGCGGAGGTTTCTCCTACGAGCAGTACTTC. Amino acid sequence: CASSGGFSYEQYF. The chain couples TRBV5-1 to TRBJ2-7, with a weak D call TRBD2 (5 bases). Trimming shortened V by 4 bases and J by 0 bases, and 8 bases separated the two germline ends. Germline-derived CDR1 and CDR2 are SGHRS and YFSETQ. The CDR3 has 13 residues.